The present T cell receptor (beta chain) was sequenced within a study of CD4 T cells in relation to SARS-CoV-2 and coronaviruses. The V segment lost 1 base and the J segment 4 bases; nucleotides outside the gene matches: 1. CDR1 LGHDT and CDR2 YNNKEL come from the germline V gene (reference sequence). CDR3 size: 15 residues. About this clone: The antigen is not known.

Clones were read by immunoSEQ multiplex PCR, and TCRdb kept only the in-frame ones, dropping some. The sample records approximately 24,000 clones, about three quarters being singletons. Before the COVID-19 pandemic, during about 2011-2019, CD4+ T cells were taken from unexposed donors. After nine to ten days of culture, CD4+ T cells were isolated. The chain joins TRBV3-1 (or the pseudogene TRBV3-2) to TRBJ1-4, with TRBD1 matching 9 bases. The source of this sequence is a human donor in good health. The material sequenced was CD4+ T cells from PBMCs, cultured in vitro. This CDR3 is CASSQGDRDNEKLFF. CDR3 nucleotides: TGTGCCAGCAGCCAAGGGGACAGGGATAATGAAAAACTGTTTTTT.